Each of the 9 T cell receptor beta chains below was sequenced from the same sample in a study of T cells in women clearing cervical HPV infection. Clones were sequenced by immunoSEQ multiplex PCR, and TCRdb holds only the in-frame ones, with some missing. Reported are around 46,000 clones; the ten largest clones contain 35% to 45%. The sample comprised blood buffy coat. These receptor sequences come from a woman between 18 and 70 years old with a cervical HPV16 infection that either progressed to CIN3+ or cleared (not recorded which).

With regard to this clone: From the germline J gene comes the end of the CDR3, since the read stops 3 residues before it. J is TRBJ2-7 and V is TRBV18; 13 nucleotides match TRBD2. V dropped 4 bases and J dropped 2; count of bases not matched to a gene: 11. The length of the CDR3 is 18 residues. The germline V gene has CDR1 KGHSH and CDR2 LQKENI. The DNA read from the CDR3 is TGTGCCAGCTCACGAGGTACTAGCGGGAGGGCCCGTCCCTACGAG. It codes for CASSRGTSGRARPYE. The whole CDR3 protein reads CASSRGTSGRARPYEQYF. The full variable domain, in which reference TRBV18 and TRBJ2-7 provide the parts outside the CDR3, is NAGVMQNPRHLVRRRGQEARLRCSPMKGHSHVYWYRQLPEEGLKFMVYLQKENIIDESGMPKERFSAEFPKEGPSILRIQQVVRGDSAAYFCASSRGTSGRARPYEQYFGPGTRLTVT.

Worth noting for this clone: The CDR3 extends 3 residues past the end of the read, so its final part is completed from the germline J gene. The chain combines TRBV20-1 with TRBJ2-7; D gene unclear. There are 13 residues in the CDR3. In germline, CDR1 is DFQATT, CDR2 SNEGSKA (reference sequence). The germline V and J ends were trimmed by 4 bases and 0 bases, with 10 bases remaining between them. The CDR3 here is CSATEANSYEQYF. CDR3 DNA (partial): TGCAGTGCTACTGAGGCCAACTCCTACGAG.

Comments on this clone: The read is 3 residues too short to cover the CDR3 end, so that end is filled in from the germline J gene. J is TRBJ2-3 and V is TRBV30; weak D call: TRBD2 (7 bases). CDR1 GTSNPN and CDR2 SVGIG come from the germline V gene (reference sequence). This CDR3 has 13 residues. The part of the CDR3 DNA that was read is TGTGCCTGGAAGTCGGGGGGCCATCAGCCG. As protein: CAWKSGGHQP. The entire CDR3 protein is CAWKSGGHQPQYF.

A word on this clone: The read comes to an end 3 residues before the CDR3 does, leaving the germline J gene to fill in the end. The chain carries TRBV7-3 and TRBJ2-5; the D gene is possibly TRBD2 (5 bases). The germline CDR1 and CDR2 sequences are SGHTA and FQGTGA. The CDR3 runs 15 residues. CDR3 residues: CASSQDSRSTDTQYF. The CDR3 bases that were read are TGTGCCAGCAGCCAGGACTCGCGGAGCACAGATACC.

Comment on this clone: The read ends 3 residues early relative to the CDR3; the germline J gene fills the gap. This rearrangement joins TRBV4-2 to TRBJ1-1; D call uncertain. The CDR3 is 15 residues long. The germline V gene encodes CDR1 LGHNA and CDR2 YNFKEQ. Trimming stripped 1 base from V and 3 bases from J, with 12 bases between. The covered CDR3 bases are TGTGCCAGCAGCCAAGGACTCGGGGTTGACACTGAA. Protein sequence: CASSQGLGVDTE. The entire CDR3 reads CASSQGLGVDTEAFF.

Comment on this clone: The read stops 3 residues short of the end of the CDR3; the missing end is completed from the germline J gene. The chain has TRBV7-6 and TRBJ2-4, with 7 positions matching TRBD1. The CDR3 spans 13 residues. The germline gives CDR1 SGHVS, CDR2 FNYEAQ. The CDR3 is CASSPTGDDGQYF. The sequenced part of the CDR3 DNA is TGTGCCAGCAGTCCAACAGGGGACGATGGT.

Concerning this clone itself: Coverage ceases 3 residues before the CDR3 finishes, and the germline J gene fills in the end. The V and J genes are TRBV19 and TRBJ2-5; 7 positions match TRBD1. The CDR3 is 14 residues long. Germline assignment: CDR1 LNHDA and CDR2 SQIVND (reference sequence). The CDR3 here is CASSQGDKPSTQYF. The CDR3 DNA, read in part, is TGTGCCAGTAGCCAGGGGGACAAGCCATCTACC.

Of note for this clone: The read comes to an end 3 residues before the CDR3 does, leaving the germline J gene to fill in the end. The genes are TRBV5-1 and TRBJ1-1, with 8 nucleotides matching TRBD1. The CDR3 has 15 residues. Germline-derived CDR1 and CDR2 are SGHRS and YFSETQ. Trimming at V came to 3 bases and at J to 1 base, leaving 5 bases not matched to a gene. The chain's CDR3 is CASSWTGLGNTEAFF. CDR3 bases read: TGCGCCAGCAGCTGGACAGGGCTGGGGAACACTGAA.

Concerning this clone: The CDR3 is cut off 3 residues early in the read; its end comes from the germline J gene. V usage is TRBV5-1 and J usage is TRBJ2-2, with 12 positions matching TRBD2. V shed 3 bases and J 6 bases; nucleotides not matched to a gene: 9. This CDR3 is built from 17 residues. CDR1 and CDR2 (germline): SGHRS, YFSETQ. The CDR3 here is CASSSQPGLAGPGELFF. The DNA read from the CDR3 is TGCGCCAGCAGCTCCCAACCGGGACTAGCGGGTCCCGGGGAG.